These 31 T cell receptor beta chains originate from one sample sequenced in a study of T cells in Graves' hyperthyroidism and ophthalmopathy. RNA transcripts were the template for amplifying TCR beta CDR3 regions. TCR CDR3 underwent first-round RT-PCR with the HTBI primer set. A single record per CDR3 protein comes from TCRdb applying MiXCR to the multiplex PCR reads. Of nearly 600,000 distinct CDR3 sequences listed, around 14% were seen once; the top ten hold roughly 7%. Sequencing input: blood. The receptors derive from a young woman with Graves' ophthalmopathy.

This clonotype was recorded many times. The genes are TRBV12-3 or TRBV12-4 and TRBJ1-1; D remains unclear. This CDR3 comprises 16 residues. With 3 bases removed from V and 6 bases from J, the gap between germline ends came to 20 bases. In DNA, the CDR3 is TGTGCCAGCAGTTTTCGATTCGCCCGAATGGTAGCTGAAGCTTTCTTT. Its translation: CASSFRFARMVAEAFF.

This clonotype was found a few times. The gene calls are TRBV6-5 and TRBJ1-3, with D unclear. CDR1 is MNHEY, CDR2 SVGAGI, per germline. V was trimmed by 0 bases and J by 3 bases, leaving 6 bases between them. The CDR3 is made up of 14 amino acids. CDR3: CASSYSSSGNTIYF. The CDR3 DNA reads TGTGCCAGCAGTTACTCCTCCAGTGGAAACACCATATATTTT.

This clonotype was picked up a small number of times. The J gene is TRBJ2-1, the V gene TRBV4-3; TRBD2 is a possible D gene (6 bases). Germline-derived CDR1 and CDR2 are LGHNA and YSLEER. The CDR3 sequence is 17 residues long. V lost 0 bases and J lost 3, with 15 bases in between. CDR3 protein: CASSQDPEGLSYNEQFF. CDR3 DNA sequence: TGCGCCAGCAGCCAAGATCCCGAAGGACTAAGCTACAATGAGCAGTTCTTC.

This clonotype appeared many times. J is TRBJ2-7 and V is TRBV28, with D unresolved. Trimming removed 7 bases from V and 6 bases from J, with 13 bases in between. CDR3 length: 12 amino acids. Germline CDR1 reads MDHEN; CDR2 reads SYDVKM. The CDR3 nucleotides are TGTGCCAGCAACCTAACTCCTTCCGAGCAGTACTTC. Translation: CASNLTPSEQYF.

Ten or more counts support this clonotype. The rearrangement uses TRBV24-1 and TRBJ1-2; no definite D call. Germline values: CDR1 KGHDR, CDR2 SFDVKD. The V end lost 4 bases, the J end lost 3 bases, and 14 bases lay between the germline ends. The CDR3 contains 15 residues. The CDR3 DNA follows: TGTGCCACCAGTGAAGGAGGGCGTGGGGACTATGGCTACACCTTC. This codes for CATSEGGRGDYGYTF.

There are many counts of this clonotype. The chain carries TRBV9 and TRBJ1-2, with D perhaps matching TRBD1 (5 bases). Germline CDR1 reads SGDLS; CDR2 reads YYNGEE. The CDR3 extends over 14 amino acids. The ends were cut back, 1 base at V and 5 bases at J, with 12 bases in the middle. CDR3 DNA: TGTGCCAGCAGCGTATGGGGGGAGGAGTATGGCTACACCTTC. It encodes CASSVWGEEYGYTF. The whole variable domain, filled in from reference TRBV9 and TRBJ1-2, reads DSGVTQTPKHLITATGQRVTLRCSPRSGDLSVYWYQQSLDQGLQFLIQYYNGEERAKGNILERFSAQQFPDLHSELNLSSLELGDSALYFCASSVWGEEYGYTFGSGTRLTVV.

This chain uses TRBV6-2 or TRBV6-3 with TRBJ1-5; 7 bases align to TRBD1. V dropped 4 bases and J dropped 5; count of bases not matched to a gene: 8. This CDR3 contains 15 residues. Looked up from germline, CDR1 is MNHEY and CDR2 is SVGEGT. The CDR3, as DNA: TGTGCCAGCAGTTTTTCCCCAGGGGGGGATCAGCCCCAGCATTTT. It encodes CASSFSPGGDQPQHF.

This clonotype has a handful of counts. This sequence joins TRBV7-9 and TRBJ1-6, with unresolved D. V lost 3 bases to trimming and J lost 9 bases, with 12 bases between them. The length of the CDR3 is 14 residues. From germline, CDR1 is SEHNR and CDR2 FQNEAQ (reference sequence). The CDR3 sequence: CASSFSESGSPLHF. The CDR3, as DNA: TGTGCCAGCAGCTTTTCAGAGAGCGGTTCACCCCTCCACTTT.

CDR3 loop: CAISEGGGYGYTF. The CDR3 DNA reads as TGTGCCATCAGTGAAGGGGGTGGGTATGGCTACACCTTC. The chain has TRBV10-3 and TRBJ1-2, with a weak D call TRBD1 (6 bases). The germline V and J ends were trimmed by 3 bases and 5 bases, with 10 bases remaining between them. The CDR3 consists of 13 residues. From germline, CDR1 is ENHRY and CDR2 SYGVKD.

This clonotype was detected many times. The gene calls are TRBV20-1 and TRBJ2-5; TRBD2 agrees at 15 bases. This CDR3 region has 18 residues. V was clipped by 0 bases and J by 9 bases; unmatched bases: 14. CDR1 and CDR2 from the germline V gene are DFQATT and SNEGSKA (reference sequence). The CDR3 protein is CSARDEGLAGGPSMAQYF. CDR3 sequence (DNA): TGCAGTGCTAGAGACGAGGGACTAGCGGGAGGCCCAAGCATGGCCCAGTACTTC.

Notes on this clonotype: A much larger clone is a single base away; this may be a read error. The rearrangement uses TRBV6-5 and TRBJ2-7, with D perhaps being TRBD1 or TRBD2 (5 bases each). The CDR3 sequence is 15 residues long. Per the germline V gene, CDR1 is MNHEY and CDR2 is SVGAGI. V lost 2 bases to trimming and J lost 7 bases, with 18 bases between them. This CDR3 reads CASSYAGAAMGEQYF. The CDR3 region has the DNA TGTGCCAGCAGTTACGCCGGGGCAGCAATGGGGGAGCAGTACTTC.

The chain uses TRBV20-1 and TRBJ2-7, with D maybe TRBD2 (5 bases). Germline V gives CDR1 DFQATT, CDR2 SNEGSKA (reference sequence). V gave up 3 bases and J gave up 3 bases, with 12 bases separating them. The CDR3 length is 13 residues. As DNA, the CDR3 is TGCAGTGCTAGTGCCAGCGGAAACTACGAGCAGTACTTC. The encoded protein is CSASASGNYEQYF.

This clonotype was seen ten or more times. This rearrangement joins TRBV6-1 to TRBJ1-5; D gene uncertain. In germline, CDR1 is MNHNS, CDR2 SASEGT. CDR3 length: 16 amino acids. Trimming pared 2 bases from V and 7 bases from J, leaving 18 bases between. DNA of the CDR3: TGTGCCAGCAGTGAACCCAGGTTATCACTCTCCCAGCCCCAGCATTTT. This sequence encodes CASSEPRLSLSQPQHF.

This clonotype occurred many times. The CDR3 is CASSLWTGNTGELFF. CDR3 nucleotide sequence: TGCGCCAGCAGCCTATGGACAGGGAACACCGGGGAGCTGTTTTTT. The chain couples TRBV5-1 to TRBJ2-2, with 7 bases matching TRBD1. With V trimmed by 4 bases and J by 1 base, 4 bases remained unmatched. The V gene's germline CDR1 is SGHRS and CDR2 YFSETQ. The CDR3 runs 15 residues.

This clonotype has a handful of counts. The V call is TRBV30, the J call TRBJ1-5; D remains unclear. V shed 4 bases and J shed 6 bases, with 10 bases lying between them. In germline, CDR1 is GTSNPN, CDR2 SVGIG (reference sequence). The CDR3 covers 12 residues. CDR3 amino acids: CAWTSYGQPQHF. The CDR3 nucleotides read TGTGCCTGGACATCTTACGGTCAGCCCCAGCATTTT.

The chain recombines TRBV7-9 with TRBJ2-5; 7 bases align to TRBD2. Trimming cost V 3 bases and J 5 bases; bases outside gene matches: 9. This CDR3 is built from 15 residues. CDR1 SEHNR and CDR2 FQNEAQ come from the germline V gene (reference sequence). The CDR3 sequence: CASSFSGPMNETQYF. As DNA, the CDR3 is TGTGCCAGCAGCTTTAGCGGGCCCATGAATGAGACCCAGTACTTC.

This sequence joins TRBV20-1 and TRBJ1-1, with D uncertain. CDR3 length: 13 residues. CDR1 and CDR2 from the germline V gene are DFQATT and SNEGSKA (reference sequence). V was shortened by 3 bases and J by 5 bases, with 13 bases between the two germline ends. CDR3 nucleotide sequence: TGCAGTGCTAGGGATACACAGACGACTGAAGCTTTCTTT. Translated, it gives CSARDTQTTEAFF.

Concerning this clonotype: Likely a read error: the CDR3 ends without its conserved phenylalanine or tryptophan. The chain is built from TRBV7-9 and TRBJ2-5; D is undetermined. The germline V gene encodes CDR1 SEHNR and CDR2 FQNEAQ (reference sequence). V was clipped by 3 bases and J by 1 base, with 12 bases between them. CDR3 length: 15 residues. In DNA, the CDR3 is TGTGCCAGCAGCTTGGAATTACGAGTCCAAGAGACCCAGTACCTC. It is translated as CASSLELRVQETQYL.

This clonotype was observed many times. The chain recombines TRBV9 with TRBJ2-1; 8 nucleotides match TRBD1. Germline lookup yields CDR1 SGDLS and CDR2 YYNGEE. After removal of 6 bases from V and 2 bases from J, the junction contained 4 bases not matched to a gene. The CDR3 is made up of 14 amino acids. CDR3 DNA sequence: TGTGCCAGCAAGGACAGGGAACCCTACAATGAGCAGTTCTTC. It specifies CASKDREPYNEQFF.

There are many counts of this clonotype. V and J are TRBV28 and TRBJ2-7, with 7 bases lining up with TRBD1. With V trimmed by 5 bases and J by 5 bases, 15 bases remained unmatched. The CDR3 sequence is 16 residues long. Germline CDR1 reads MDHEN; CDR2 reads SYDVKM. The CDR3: CASSPRGVTGSNEQYF. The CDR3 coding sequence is TGTGCCAGCAGTCCCCGGGGAGTGACAGGGTCCAACGAGCAGTACTTC.

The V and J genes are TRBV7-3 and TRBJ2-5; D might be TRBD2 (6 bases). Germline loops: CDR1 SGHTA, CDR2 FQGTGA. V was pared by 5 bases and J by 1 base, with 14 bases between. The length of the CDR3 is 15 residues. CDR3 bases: TGTGCCAGCAGCGCGCGGGGTCAGTTCCAAGAGACCCAGTACTTC. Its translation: CASSARGQFQETQYF.

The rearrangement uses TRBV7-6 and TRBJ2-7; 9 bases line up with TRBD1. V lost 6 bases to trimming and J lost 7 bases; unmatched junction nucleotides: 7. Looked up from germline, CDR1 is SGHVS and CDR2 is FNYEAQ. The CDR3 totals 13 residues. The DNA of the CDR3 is TGTGCCAGCAGTTGGACAGGGGTGGGGGAGCAGTACTTC. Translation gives CASSWTGVGEQYF. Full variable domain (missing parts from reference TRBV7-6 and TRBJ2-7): GAGVSQSPRYKVTKRGQDVALRCDPISGHVSLYWYRQALGQGPEFLTYFNYEAQQDKSGLPNDRFSAERPEGSISTLTIQRTEQRDSAMYRCASSWTGVGEQYFGPGTRLTVT.

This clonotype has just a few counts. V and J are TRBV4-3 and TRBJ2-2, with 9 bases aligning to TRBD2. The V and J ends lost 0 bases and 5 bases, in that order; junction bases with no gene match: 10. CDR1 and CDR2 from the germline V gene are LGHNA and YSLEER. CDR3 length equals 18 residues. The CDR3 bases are TGCGCCAGCAGCCAAGATTATGGGGCGGGAGGGCCTACCGGGGAGCTGTTTTTT. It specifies CASSQDYGAGGPTGELFF.

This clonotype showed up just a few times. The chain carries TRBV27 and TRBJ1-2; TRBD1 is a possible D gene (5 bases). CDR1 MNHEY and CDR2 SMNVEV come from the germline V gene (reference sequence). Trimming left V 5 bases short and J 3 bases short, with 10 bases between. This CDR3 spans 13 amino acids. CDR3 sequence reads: CASSRGPYYGYTF. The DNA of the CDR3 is TGTGCCAGCAGTAGGGGCCCTTACTATGGCTACACCTTC.

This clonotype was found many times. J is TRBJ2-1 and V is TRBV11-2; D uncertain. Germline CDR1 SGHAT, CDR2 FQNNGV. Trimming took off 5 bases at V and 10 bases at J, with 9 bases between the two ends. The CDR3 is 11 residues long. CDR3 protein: CASSPPGEQFF. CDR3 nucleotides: TGTGCCAGCAGCCCCCCCGGGGAGCAGTTCTTC.

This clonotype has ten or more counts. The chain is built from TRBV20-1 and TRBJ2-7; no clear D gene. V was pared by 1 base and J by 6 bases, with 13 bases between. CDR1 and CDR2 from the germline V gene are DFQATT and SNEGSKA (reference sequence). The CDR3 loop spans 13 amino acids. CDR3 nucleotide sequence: TGCAGTGCTAGAGTGGGTTTGGCGACCGAGCAGTACTTC. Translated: CSARVGLATEQYF.

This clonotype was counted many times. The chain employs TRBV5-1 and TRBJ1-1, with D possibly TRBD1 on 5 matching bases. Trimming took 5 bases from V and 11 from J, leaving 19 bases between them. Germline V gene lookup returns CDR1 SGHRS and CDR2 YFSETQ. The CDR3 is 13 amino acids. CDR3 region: CASSSQGEGLAFF. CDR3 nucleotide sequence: TGCGCCAGCAGTTCACAAGGGGAAGGCCTGGCTTTCTTT. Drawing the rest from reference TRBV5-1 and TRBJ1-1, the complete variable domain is KAGVTQTPRYLIKTRGQQVTLSCSPISGHRSVSWYQQTPGQGLQFLFEYFSETQRNKGNFPGRFSGRQFSNSRSEMNVSTLELGDSALYLCASSSQGEGLAFFGQGTRLTVV.

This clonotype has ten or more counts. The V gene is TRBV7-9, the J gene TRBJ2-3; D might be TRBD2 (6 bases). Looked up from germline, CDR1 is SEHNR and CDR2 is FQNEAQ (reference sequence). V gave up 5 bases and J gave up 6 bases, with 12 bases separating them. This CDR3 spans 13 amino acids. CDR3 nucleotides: TGTGCCAGCAGCCTCGCTAGCGCCGATACGCAGTATTTT. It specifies CASSLASADTQYF.

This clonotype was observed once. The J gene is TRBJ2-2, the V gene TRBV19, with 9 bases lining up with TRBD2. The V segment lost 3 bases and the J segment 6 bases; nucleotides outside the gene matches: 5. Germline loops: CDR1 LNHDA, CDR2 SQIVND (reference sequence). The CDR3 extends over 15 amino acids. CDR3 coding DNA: TGTGCCAGTAGTATCTTAGCGGGAGTGGCCGGGGAGCTGTTTTTT. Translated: CASSILAGVAGELFF. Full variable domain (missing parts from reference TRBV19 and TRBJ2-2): DGGITQSPKYLFRKEGQNVTLSCEQNLNHDAMYWYRQDPGQGLRLIYYSQIVNDFQKGDIAEGYSVSREKKESFPLTVTSAQKNPTAFYLCASSILAGVAGELFFGEGSRLTVL.

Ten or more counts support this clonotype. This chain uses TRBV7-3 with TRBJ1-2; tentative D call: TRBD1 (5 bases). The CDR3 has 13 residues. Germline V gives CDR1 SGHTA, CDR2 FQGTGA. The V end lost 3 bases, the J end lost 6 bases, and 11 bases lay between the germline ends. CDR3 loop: CASSFPTGHGYTF. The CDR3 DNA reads TGTGCCAGCAGCTTCCCCACAGGCCATGGCTACACCTTC.

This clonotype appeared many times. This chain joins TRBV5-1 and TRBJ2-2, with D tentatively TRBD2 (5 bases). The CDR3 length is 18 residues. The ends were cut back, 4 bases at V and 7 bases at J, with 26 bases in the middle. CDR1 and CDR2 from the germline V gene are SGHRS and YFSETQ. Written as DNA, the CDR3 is TGCGCCAGCAGCCCTTTGATTTGGCAGGCCGGGGATGGCGGGGAGCTGTTTTTT. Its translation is CASSPLIWQAGDGGELFF.